Here is one T cell receptor (beta chain) with its context. The study separated CD4+ cells into CD45RA+ naive and CD45RA-negative memory subsets. Germline lookup yields CDR1 SGHRS and CDR2 YFSETQ. The ends were cut back, 0 bases at V and 6 bases at J, with 16 bases in the middle. This CDR3 comprises 16 residues. These data are taken from a study of shared clonotypes between healthy human individuals. Deep was the level used in running the assay. Produced via immunoSEQ multiplex PCR; TCRdb's table is partial and in-frame only. The sample lists roughly 680,000 clones, 55% to 75% occurring once. The receptor was isolated from a woman in her 30s in good health. Sequencing input: memory CD4+ T cells sorted from blood. Subset described: CD45RA-negative fraction. V gene TRBV5-1 combines with J gene TRBJ2-1; D may be TRBD2 (6 bases). Here the CDR3 reads CASSLGRLGVVNEQFF. CDR3 in DNA: TGCGCCAGCAGCTTGGGTCGACTAGGGGTGGTCAATGAGCAGTTCTTC.